This T cell receptor (beta chain) appears in the sequencing data of a study of CD8+CD57+ T cells in acquired aplastic anemia. Genomic DNA templated the TCR beta VDJ and CDR3 profiling. TCRdb reprocessed the reads via MiXCR and lists one record per CDR3 protein. The table records around 68,000 distinct CDR3 sequences, approximately 50% of them present only once. V trimming: 5 bases; J trimming: 4 bases; junction bases outside the gene matches: 11. This CDR3 contains 16 residues. Germline lookup yields CDR1 SGHAT and CDR2 FQNNGV. A note on this clonotype: A much larger clone sits a single nucleotide away, making a read error possible.

The chain couples TRBV11-2 to TRBJ1-2; 9 positions agree with TRBD1. This clonotype was obtained from a human donor in good health, serving as a control. Sequencing input: sorted CD4+, CD8+, or CD8+CD57+ T cells (not recorded which) from PBMCs. CDR3 sequence: CASSRKTTGGSYGYTF. The CDR3 DNA reads as TGTGCCAGCAGCCGCAAAACGACAGGGGGAAGCTATGGCTACACCTTC.